This T cell receptor beta chain was documented in a study of beta chain features in type 1 diabetes. Study-wide points: Significant though moderate, a shortening of TCRB CDR3s appeared in all four CD4+ subsets of Type 1 diabetes patients.

Trimming pared 1 base from V and 2 bases from J, leaving 6 bases between. The CDR3 is 14 amino acids. Germline V gene data show CDR1 as SGHTA and CDR2 as FQGNSA. Remarks on this clone: Antigen specificity is unknown.

The whole isolated RNA underwent reverse transcription, so sequencing captured expressed TCRB transcripts. The repertoire was sequenced with immunoSEQ multiplex PCR; TCRdb's copy has only in-frame clones and lacks some. The sample includes about 320,000 clones, less than 15% of them seen just once. The TCR originated in a man younger than 40 in good health. The chain uses TRBV7-2 and TRBJ2-1; D is unresolved. The sample comprised central memory CD4+ T cells from blood. CDR3 residues: CASSLGRTYNEQFF. In nucleotides, the CDR3 is TGTGCCAGCAGCTTAGGTAGGACCTACAATGAGCAGTTCTTC.